This is a list of T cell receptor beta chains from one sample in a study of shared clonotypes between healthy human individuals. Some clones are missing from TCRdb's copy, which holds only in-frame ones; the method was immunoSEQ multiplex PCR. The data contain approximately 1.9 million clones, 85% to 95% of them singletons. Material: naive CD8+ T cells from PBMCs. These receptors originate from a man aged 18 to 35 in good health. Some clones in this sample may be carry-over from other donors' samples. The CDR3 runs from the conserved cysteine through the conserved F or W. The D gene is left open where the match is weak. Only part of the rows carry a size: once, few, many, or a class if the clone is expanded.

TRBJ2-1 | . | TRBV9 | . | CASSATGAPFLNEQFF | TGTGCCAGCAGCGCCACCGGAGCCCCGTTCCTTAATGAGCAGTTCTTC
TRBJ2-2 | . | TRBV10-3 | . | CAIGGWGQGTGELFF | TGTGCCATCGGAGGATGGGGGCAAGGCACCGGGGAGCTGTTTTTT
TRBJ2-3 | . | TRBV27 | . | CASSLRRYGPKLDTQYF | TGTGCCAGCAGTTTAAGGCGGTACGGGCCCAAATTAGATACGCAGTATTTT
TRBJ2-1 | . | TRBV6-5 | . | CASSYSSQAVEQFF | TGTGCCAGCAGTTACTCGAGTCAGGCAGTGGAGCAGTTCTTC
TRBJ2-1 | . | TRBV7-9 | TRBD2 | CASSLGLAGEAGEQFF | TGTGCCAGCAGCTTAGGTCTAGCGGGAGAGGCTGGCGAGCAGTTCTTC
TRBJ1-4 | . | TRBV7-9 | TRBD1 | CASSGGTGGVEKLFF | TGTGCCAGCAGCGGAGGGACAGGGGGCGTTGAAAAACTGTTTTTT
TRBJ2-3 | once | TRBV6-5 | . | CASSYEGREIPDTQYF | TGTGCCAGCAGTTACGAGGGCAGGGAGATCCCAGATACGCAGTATTTT
TRBJ2-7 | . | TRBV11-2 | TRBD1 | CASSGQVTYEQYF | TGTGCCAGCAGCGGACAGGTAACCTACGAGCAGTACTTC
TRBJ2-5 | . | TRBV9 | . | CASSVNPRDQKETQYF | TGTGCCAGCAGCGTCAACCCGAGGGATCAGAAAGAGACCCAGTACTTC
TRBJ1-5 | . | TRBV27 | . | CASSSLNSFNQPQHF | TGTGCCAGCAGTTCCCTTAACAGCTTCAATCAGCCCCAGCATTTT
TRBJ2-2 | . | TRBV28 | . | CASSPPTGELFF | TGTGCCAGCAGTCCTCCCACCGGGGAGCTGTTTTTT
TRBJ2-2 | . | TRBV7-9 | . | CASSWTARTPLTGELFF | TGTGCCAGCAGCTGGACGGCCAGGACACCTCTCACCGGGGAGCTGTTTTTT
TRBJ2-7 | once | TRBV4-3 | TRBD2 | CASSLRLAETYEQYF | TGCGCCAGCAGCTTAAGACTAGCGGAAACCTACGAGCAGTACTTC
TRBJ2-2 | . | TRBV29-1 | TRBD1 | CSTTGTGNTGELFF | TGCAGCACAACCGGGACAGGGAACACCGGGGAGCTGTTTTTT
TRBJ2-3 | . | TRBV7-9 | TRBD2 | CASSEKRGVLADTQYF | TGTGCCAGCAGCGAGAAGCGGGGAGTGTTGGCAGATACGCAGTATTTT
TRBJ1-2 | . | TRBV28 | . | CASSPAVRPTYANYGYTF | TGTGCCAGCAGCCCCGCTGTACGCCCCACGTACGCTAACTATGGCTACACCTTC
TRBJ2-7 | . | TRBV15 | . | CATSPSSGASYEQYF | TGTGCCACCAGTCCCTCAAGCGGAGCGTCCTACGAGCAGTACTTC
TRBJ2-1 | . | TRBV6-4 | . | CASSDEGVPYNEQFF | TGTGCCAGCAGTGACGAGGGGGTACCCTACAATGAGCAGTTCTTC
TRBJ2-7 | . | TRBV11-2 | . | CASSEQSYERQYF | TGTGCCAGCAGCGAACAGAGCTACGAGCGGCAGTACTTC
TRBJ1-2 | few | TRBV19 | . | CASSIGSDLYGYTF | TGTGCCAGTAGTATAGGGTCGGACCTCTATGGCTACACCTTC
TRBJ2-7 | . | TRBV14 | TRBD2 | CASSQTSGSAYEQYF | TGTGCCAGCAGCCAAACTAGCGGGAGCGCCTACGAGCAGTACTTC
TRBJ2-4 | once | TRBV27 | TRBD1 | CASSLGRQGVDIQYF | TGTGCCAGCAGTTTAGGGAGACAGGGGGTCGACATTCAGTACTTC
TRBJ2-5 | . | TRBV7-3 | . | CASSLTILSGETQYF | TGTGCCAGCAGCTTAACCATCCTATCAGGAGAGACCCAGTACTTC
TRBJ2-2 | . | TRBV9 | TRBD1 | CASSPWGQGAKTGELFF | TGTGCCAGCAGCCCCTGGGGGCAGGGGGCAAAGACCGGGGAGCTGTTTTTT